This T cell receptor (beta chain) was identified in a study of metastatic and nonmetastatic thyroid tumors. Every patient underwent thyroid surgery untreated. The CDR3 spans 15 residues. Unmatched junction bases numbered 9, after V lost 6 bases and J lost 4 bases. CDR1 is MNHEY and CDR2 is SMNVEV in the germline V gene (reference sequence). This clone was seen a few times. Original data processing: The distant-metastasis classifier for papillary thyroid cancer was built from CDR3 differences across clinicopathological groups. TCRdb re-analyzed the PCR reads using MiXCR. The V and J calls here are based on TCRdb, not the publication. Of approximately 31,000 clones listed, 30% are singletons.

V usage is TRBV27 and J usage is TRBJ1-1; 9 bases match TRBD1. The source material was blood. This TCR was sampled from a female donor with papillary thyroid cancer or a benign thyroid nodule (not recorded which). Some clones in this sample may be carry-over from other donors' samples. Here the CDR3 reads CASSIGTGWGTEAFF. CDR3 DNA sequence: TGTGCCAGCAGCATCGGGACAGGGTGGGGCACTGAAGCTTTCTTT.